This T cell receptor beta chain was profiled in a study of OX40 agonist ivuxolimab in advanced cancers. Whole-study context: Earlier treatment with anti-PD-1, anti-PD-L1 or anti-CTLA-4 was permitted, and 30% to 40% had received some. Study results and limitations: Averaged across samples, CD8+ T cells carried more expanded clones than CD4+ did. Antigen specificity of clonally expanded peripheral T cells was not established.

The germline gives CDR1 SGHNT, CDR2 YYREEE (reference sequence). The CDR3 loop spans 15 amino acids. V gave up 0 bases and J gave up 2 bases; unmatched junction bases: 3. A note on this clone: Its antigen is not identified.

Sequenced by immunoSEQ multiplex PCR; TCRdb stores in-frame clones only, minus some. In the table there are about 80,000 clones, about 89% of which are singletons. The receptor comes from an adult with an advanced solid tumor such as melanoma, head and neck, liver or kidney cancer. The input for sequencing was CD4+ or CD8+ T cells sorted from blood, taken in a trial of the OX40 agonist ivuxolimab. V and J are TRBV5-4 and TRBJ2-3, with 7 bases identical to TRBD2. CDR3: CASSLETSYTDTQYF. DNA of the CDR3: TGTGCCAGCAGCTTGGAGACTAGCTACACAGATACGCAGTATTTT.